Following are 14 T cell receptor beta chains from one sample sequenced in a study of OX40 agonist ivuxolimab in advanced cancers. Profiled with immunoSEQ multiplex PCR; TCRdb holds only in-frame clones, not every one. The sample lists about 110,000 clones, about nine tenths seen once, with approximately 0.5% in the top ten. Source: CD4+ or CD8+ T cells sorted from blood, taken in a trial of the OX40 agonist ivuxolimab. Receptors originate from an adult with an advanced solid tumor such as melanoma, head and neck, liver or kidney cancer.

The chain carries TRBV5-1 and TRBJ2-7; 7 bases are shared with TRBD1. Germline values: CDR1 SGHRS, CDR2 YFSETQ. This CDR3 has 15 amino acids. With V trimmed by 6 bases and J by 2 bases, 11 bases remained unmatched. CDR3 loop: CASIVRGQKTYEQYF. CDR3 DNA sequence: TGCGCCAGCATAGTTCGGGGACAGAAGACCTACGAGCAGTACTTC.

V usage is TRBV4-1 and J usage is TRBJ2-5; 11 bases are a match to TRBD2. The length of the CDR3 is 16 residues. CDR1 MGHRA and CDR2 YSYEKL come from the germline V gene. Trimming took 3 bases from V and 5 from J; bases not matched to a gene: 8. CDR3 sequence reads: CASSHPNSGGAETQYF. CDR3 nucleotides: TGCGCCAGCAGCCACCCGAATAGCGGGGGGGCGGAGACCCAGTACTTC.

The chain is built from TRBV2 and TRBJ2-1, with 13 nucleotides matching TRBD2. Trimming at V came to 5 bases and at J to 10 bases, leaving 5 bases not matched to a gene. The CDR3 spans 14 residues. Germline values: CDR1 SNHLY, CDR2 FYNNEI. The CDR3, as DNA: TGTGCCAGCAGTCCCCGGACTAGCGGGGGAGAGCAGTTCTTC. Amino acid sequence: CASSPRTSGGEQFF.

This rearrangement joins TRBV6-6 to TRBJ1-4; D not resolved. This CDR3 is 15 amino acids long. V was shortened by 2 bases and J by 7 bases, with 14 bases between the two germline ends. The V gene's germline CDR1 is MNHNY and CDR2 SVGAGI (reference sequence). CDR3 sequence (DNA): TGTGCCAGCAGTTACCATGGCCCCGTTGGTGAAAAACTGTTTTTT. It translates to CASSYHGPVGEKLFF.

This chain uses TRBV18 with TRBJ1-6; possibly TRBD1 for D (6 bases). The CDR3 is 16 amino acids. Deletions cut 2 bases from V and 7 bases from J, with 15 bases between. CDR1 is KGHSH, CDR2 LQKENI, per germline. CDR3 region: CASSPSIGQLNSPLHF. CDR3 in DNA: TGTGCCAGCTCACCATCCATTGGACAGCTGAATTCACCCCTCCACTTT.

V and J are TRBV11-2 and TRBJ1-6, with TRBD1 matching over 7 bases. Trimming removed 4 bases from V and 8 bases from J; junction bases left unmatched: 11. Germline CDR1 and CDR2: SGHAT and FQNNGV. CDR3 length equals 16 residues. CDR3 protein: CASSYVNRGVHSPLHF. The CDR3 nucleotides are TGTGCCAGCAGCTATGTAAACAGGGGAGTGCATTCACCCCTCCACTTT.

The chain recombines TRBV29-1 with TRBJ2-5, with 8 bases that match TRBD2. After removal of 7 bases from V and 5 bases from J, the junction contained 6 bases not matched to a gene. Looked up from germline, CDR1 is SQVTM and CDR2 is ANQGSEA. The CDR3 is made up of 12 amino acids. CDR3: CSASGRGETQYF. As DNA, the CDR3 is TGCAGCGCTTCCGGGAGGGGGGAGACCCAGTACTTC. Drawing the rest from reference TRBV29-1 and TRBJ2-5, the complete variable domain is SAVISQKPSRDICQRGTSLTIQCQVDSQVTMMFWYRQQPGQSLTLIATANQGSEATYESGFVIDKFPISRPNLTFSTLTVSNMSPEDSSIYLCSASGRGETQYFGPGTRLLVL.

The V gene is TRBV30, the J gene TRBJ1-4; 9 bases are a match to TRBD1. V lost 2 bases and J lost 5; bases outside the gene matches: 3. Germline V gene sequence: CDR1 GTSNPN, CDR2 SVGIG (reference sequence). The length of the CDR3 is 14 residues. The CDR3 region is CAWSLGTGNEKLFF. The DNA of the CDR3 is TGTGCCTGGAGTTTGGGGACAGGGAATGAAAAACTGTTTTTT.

The rearrangement links TRBV19 to TRBJ1-2; 7 bases align to TRBD1. V lost 2 bases and J lost 4; bases outside the gene matches: 4. Germline V gene data show CDR1 as LNHDA and CDR2 as SQIVND (reference sequence). CDR3 length equals 14 residues. CDR3 loop: CASSINRGGYGYTF. CDR3 nucleotide sequence: TGTGCCAGTAGTATAAACAGGGGCGGCTATGGCTACACCTTC.

This clone has just one count. As DNA, the CDR3 is TGTGCCAGCAGCTTAGGGGACAGGGGCCAAGAGACCCAGTACTTC. It codes for CASSLGDRGQETQYF. The genes are TRBV7-9 and TRBJ2-5, with TRBD1 matching over 10 bases. Trimming removed 1 base from V and 1 base from J; junction bases left unmatched: 0. This CDR3 contains 15 residues. The germline V gene encodes CDR1 SEHNR and CDR2 FQNEAQ (reference sequence). The variable domain in full, with the rest retrieved from reference TRBV7-9 and TRBJ2-5, is DTGVSQNPRHKITKRGQNVTFRCDPISEHNRLYWYRQTLGQGPEFLTYFQNEAQLEKSRLLSDRFSAERPKGSFSTLEIQRTEQGDSAMYLCASSLGDRGQETQYFGPGTRLLVL.

The chain employs TRBV27 and TRBJ2-3, with a tentative D call TRBD1 (6 bases). Germline V gene lookup returns CDR1 MNHEY and CDR2 SMNVEV (reference sequence). This CDR3 is built from 14 residues. V lost 6 bases, J lost 4 bases, and 14 bases lay in between. This chain's CDR3 is CASSLQGLADTQYF. CDR3 nucleotide sequence: TGTGCCAGCAGCTTACAGGGTTTGGCAGATACGCAGTATTTT.

The chain couples TRBV5-1 to TRBJ2-3, with 7 bases identical to TRBD1. CDR1 and CDR2 from the germline V gene are SGHRS and YFSETQ. V was clipped by 4 bases and J by 3 bases; unmatched bases: 5. The CDR3 sequence is 14 residues long. The CDR3 DNA is TGCGCCAGCAGCCGTGGACAGGAGACAGATACGCAGTATTTT. Amino acid sequence: CASSRGQETDTQYF.

The chain joins TRBV6-1 to TRBJ2-2, with TRBD2 matching 10 bases. This CDR3 contains 15 residues. J gave up 7 bases and V 6 bases, and 8 bases lay outside the gene matches. From germline, CDR1 is MNHNS and CDR2 SASEGT. DNA for the CDR3: TGTGCCAGCAGGGGACTAGCGAATGGTGACGGGGAGCTGTTTTTT. This sequence encodes CASRGLANGDGELFF.

V is TRBV9 and J is TRBJ2-1; D perhaps matches TRBD2 (5 bases). The CDR3 has 14 amino acids. Trimming took 0 bases from V and 8 from J, leaving 12 bases between them. The germline V gene has CDR1 SGDLS and CDR2 YYNGEE. The DNA for the CDR3 is TGTGCCAGCAGCGTAGAGAGGGTGGCGGATGAGCAGTTCTTC. It translates to CASSVERVADEQFF.